This T cell receptor beta chain was recorded in a study of blood T cell repertoires in COVID-19. About the research overall: The analysed material was cDNA or gDNA that came from T cells, B-cell-depleted T cells, or PBMCs.

Here immunoSEQ multiplex PCR was the method, and the copy in TCRdb shows in-frame clones only, minus some. The profile shows fewer than 400,000 clones, roughly nine tenths of them singletons. The receptor was derived from a woman in her 30s who had been exposed to COVID-19. Sequenced sample: PBMCs or T cells enriched from blood (not recorded which).

CDR3 DNA sequence: TGTGCCACCAGCAGAGATCATCCCTACGAGCAGTACTTC. Residues: CATSRDHPYEQYF. The chain joins TRBV15 to TRBJ2-7; D unresolved. V was shortened by 0 bases and J by 2 bases, with 5 bases between the two germline ends. Germline loops: CDR1 LNHNV, CDR2 YYDKDF (reference sequence). CDR3 length equals 13 residues.